This T cell receptor (beta chain) came from a study of cytomegalovirus exposure and HLA in healthy donors. Method: immunoSEQ multiplex PCR; TCRdb's copy keeps in-frame clones and lacks some. The table records about 65,000 clones, around 95% of them present only once. This receptor was obtained from a man between 18 and 29 years old in good health and CMV-seropositive. The sequenced sample consisted of PBMCs.

CDR3 amino acids: CASSPGPNTGELFF. CDR3 nucleotide sequence: TGTGCCAGCAGCCCGGGTCCCAACACCGGGGAGCTGTTTTTT. The chain uses TRBV7-2 and TRBJ2-2; D remains ambiguous. Germline V gene sequence: CDR1 SGHTA, CDR2 FQGNSA. Trimming cost V 5 bases and J 2 bases, with 9 bases left between them. The CDR3 totals 14 residues.